Described below is a single T cell receptor beta chain sequence and its context. Its antigen is unidentified. Germline and junction disagree at one end, which may indicate a read error. The data belong to a study of OX40 agonist ivuxolimab in advanced cancers. Study information: Patients with hepatocellular carcinoma, melanoma, renal cell or head and neck cancer made up the dose-escalation patients.

Germline CDR1 is SGHRS and CDR2 is YFSETQ. This CDR3 is 13 amino acids long. The method was immunoSEQ multiplex PCR; TCRdb's version includes in-frame clones alone and lacks a portion of them. This table holds tens of thousands of clones, 70% to 90% found once. Study results and caveats: Partial responders dosed at 0.1-3.0 mg/kg displayed clonal expansion ranking among the lowest. No antigen was identified for the clonally expanded peripheral T cells. Fewer expanded clones were found on average in CD4+ than in CD8+ T cells.

This sequence was found in an adult with an advanced solid tumor such as melanoma, head and neck, liver or kidney cancer. The V and J genes are TRBV5-1 and TRBJ2-1; D perhaps matches TRBD2 (6 bases). The sample was CD4+ or CD8+ T cells sorted from blood, taken in a trial of the OX40 agonist ivuxolimab. Here the CDR3 reads CASGNGGLNGQFF. The CDR3 DNA reads as TGCGCCAGCGGCAATGGAGGGCTGAATGGGCAGTTCTTC.